This T cell receptor (beta chain) was sequenced for a study of CD8 T cells in ankylosing spondylitis. Study-wide results and caveats: Several highly homologous variants made up a TCR beta motif, and this motif appeared characteristic of ankylosing spondylitis blood.

V dropped 4 bases and J dropped 2 bases, with 15 bases sitting between them. Germline V gene lookup returns CDR1 ENHRY and CDR2 SYGVKD. The CDR3 contains 16 residues. This clonotype was detected a few times. The antigen is unknown. MiXCR, applied by TCRdb to the 5' RACE reads, yields one record per CDR3 protein. This repertoire shows approximately 500,000 distinct CDR3 sequences, 9.5% to 15% found once; its top ten account for around 6.8%. The sequence derives from a male donor with ankylosing spondylitis. This chain links TRBV10-3 with TRBJ1-5; maybe TRBD1 (5 bases). Sequenced sample: blood, either unsorted or a sorted T cell fraction (not recorded which). The CDR3 loop reads CAISAAGTRGNQPQHF. The CDR3 coding sequence is TGTGCCATCAGTGCGGCCGGGACTAGGGGCAATCAGCCCCAGCATTTT.